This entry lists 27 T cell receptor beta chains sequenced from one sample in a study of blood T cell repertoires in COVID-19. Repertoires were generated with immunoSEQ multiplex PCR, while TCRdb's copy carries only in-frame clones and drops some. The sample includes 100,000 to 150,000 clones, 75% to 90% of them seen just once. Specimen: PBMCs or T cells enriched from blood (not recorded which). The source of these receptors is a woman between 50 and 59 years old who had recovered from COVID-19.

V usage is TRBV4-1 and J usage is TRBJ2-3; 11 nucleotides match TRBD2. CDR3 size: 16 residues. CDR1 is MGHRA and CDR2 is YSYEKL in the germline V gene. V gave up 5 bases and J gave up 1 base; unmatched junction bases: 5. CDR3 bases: TGCGCCAGCAGCACCCTAGCGGGGGGACGCACAGATACGCAGTATTTT. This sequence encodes CASSTLAGGRTDTQYF.

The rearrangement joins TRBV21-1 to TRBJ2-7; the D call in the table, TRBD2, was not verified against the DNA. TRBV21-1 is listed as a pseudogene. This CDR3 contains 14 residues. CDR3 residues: CARPWGGARSEQYF. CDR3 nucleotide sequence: TGTGCCAGACCCTGGGGGGGGGCACGTTCGGAGCAGTACTTC.

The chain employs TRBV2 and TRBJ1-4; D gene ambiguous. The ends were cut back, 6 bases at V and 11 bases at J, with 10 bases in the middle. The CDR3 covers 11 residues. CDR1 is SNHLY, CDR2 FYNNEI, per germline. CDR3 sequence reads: CASSPSGKLFF. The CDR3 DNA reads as TGTGCCAGCAGCCCCTCGGGGAAACTGTTTTTT.

The CDR3: CASSSRGEQYF. In DNA form, the CDR3 reads TGTGCCAGCAGCTCACGGGGAGAGCAGTACTTC. The chain couples TRBV3-1 (or the pseudogene TRBV3-2) to TRBJ2-7; D may be TRBD2 (5 bases). The CDR3 has 11 residues. With 5 bases removed from V and 7 bases from J, the gap between germline ends came to 9 bases. CDR1 LGHDT and CDR2 YNNKEL come from the germline V gene (reference sequence).

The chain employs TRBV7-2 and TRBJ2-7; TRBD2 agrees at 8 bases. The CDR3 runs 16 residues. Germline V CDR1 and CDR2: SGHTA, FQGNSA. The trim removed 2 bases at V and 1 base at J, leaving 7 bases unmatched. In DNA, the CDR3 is TGTGCCAGCAGCTTATCGGGGCGGGGGGCATCCTACGAGCAGTACTTC. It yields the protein CASSLSGRGASYEQYF.

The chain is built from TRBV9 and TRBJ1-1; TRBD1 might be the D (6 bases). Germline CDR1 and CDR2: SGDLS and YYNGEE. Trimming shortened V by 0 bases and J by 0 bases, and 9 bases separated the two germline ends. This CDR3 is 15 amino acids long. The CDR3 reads CASSVGGTLNTEAFF. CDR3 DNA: TGTGCCAGCAGCGTAGGTGGGACATTGAACACTGAAGCTTTCTTT.

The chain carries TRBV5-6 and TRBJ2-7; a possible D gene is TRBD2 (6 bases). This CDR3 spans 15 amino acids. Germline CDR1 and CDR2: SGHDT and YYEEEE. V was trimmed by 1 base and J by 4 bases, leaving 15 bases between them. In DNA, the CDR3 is TGTGCCAGCAGCTTGCAGGCTTCAGCGGGTTACGAGCAGTACTTC. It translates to CASSLQASAGYEQYF.

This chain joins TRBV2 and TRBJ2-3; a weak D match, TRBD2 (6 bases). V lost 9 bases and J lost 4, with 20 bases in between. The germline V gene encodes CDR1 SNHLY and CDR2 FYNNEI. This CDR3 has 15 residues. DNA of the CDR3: TGTGCCAGGTCCCTGGCGGGGCTAGCCCCAGATACGCAGTATTTT. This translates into CARSLAGLAPDTQYF.

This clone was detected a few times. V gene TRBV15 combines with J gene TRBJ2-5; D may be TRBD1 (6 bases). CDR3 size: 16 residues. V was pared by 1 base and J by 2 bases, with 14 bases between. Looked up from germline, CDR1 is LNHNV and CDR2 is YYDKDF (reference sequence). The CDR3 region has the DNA TGTGCCACCAGCAGAGGGACACAGGGTGGACAAGAGACCCAGTACTTC. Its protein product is CATSRGTQGGQETQYF.

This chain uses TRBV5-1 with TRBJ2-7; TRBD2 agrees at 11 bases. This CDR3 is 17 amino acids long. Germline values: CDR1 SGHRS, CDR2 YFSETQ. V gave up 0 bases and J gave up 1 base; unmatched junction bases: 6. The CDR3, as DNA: TGCGCCAGCAGCTTGGACACCGGGACTAGCGGATCCTACGAGCAGTACTTC. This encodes CASSLDTGTSGSYEQYF.

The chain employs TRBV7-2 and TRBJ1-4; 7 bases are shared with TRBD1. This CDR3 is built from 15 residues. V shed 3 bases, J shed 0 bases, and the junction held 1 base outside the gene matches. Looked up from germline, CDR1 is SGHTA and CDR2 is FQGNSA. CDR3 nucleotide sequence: TGTGCCAGCAGCTTCGGACAGGCAACTAATGAAAAACTGTTTTTT. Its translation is CASSFGQATNEKLFF.

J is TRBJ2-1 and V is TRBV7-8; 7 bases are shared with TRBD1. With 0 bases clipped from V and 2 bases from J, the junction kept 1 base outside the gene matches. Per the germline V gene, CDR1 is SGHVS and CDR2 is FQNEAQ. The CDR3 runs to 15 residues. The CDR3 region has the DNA TGTGCCAGCAGCTTAGCAGGGACAGCCTACAATGAGCAGTTCTTC. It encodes CASSLAGTAYNEQFF.

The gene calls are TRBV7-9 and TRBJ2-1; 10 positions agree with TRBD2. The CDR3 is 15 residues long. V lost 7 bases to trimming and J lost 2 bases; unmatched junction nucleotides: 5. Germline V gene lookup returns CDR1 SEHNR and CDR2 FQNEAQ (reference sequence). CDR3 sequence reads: CASTTSGAPYNEQFF. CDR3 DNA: TGTGCCAGCACCACTAGCGGGGCTCCCTACAATGAGCAGTTCTTC. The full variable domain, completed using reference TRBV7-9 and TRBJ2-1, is DTGVSQNPRHKITKRGQNVTFRCDPISEHNRLYWYRQTLGQGPEFLTYFQNEAQLEKSRLLSDRFSAERPKGSFSTLEIQRTEQGDSAMYLCASTTSGAPYNEQFFGPGTRLTVL.

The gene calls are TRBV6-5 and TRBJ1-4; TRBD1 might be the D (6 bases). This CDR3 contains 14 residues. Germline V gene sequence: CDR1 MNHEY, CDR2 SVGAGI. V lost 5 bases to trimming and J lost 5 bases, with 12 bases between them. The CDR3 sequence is CASSKQGPNEKLFF. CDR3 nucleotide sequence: TGTGCCAGCAGTAAACAGGGCCCGAATGAAAAACTGTTTTTT.

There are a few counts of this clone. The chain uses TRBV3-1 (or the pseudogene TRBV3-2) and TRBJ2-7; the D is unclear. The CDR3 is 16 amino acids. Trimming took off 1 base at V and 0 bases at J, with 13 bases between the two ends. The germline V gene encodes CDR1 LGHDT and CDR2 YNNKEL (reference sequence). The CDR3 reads CASSQGATGSSYEQYF. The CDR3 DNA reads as TGTGCCAGCAGCCAAGGAGCGACCGGTAGCTCCTACGAGCAGTACTTC.

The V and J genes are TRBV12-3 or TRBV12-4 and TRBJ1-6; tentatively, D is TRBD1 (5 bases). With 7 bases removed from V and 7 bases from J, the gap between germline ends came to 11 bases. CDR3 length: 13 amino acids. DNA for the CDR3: TGTGCCAGCAAGCGGGACCCAAATTCACCCCTCCACTTT. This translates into CASKRDPNSPLHF.

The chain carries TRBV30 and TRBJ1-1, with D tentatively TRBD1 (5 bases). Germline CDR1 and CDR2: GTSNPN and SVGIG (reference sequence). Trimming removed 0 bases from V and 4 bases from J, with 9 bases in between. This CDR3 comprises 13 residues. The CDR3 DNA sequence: TGTGCCTGGAGTGTGCTGGGGGGCACTGAAGCTTTCTTT. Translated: CAWSVLGGTEAFF.

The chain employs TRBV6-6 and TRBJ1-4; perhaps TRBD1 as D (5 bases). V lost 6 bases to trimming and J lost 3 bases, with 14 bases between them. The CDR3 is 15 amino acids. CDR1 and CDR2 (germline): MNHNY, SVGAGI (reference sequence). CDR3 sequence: CASSEQAGPNEKLFF. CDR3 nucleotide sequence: TGTGCCAGCAGCGAACAGGCTGGGCCTAATGAAAAACTGTTTTTT.

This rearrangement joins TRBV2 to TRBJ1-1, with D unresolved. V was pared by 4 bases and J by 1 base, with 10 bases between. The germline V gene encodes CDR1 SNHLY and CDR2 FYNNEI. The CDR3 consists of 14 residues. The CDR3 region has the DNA TGTGCCAGCAGTGTGGTCAGATCGAACACTGAAGCTTTCTTT. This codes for CASSVVRSNTEAFF. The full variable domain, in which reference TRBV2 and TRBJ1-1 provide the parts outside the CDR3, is EPEVTQTPSHQVTQMGQEVILRCVPISNHLYFYWYRQILGQKVEFLVSFYNNEISEKSEIFDDQFSVERPDGSNFTLKIRSTKLEDSAMYFCASSVVRSNTEAFFGQGTRLTVV.

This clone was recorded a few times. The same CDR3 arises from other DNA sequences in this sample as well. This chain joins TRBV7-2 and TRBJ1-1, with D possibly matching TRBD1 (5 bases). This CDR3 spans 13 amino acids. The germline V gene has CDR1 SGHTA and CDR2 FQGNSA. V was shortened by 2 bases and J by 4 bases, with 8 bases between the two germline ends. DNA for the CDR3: TGTGCCAGCAGCTTACAGGGTAGCACTGAAGCTTTCTTT. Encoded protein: CASSLQGSTEAFF.

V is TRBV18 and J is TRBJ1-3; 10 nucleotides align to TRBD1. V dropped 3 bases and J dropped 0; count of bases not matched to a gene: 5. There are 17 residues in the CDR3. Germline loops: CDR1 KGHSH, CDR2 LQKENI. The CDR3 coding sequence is TGTGCCAGCTCACCCCGGGACAGGGGAAACTCTGGAAACACCATATATTTT. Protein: CASSPRDRGNSGNTIYF.

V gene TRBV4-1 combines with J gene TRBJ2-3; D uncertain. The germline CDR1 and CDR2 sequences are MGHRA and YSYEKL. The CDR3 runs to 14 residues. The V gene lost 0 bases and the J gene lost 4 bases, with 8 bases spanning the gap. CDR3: CASSQEGFSDTQYF. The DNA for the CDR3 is TGCGCCAGCAGCCAAGAGGGCTTCTCAGATACGCAGTATTTT.

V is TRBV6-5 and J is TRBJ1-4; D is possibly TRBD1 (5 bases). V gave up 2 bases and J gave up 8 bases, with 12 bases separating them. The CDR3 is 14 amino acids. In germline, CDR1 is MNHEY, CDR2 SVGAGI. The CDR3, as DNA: TGTGCCAGCAGTTACGACAGTCCCCCCGAAAAACTGTTTTTT. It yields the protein CASSYDSPPEKLFF.

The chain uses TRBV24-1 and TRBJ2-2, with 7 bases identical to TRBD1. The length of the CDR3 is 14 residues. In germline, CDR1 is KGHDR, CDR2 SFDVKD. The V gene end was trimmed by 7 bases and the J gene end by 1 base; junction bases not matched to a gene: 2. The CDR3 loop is CATSRTGNTGELFF. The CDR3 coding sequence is TGTGCCACCAGCAGGACAGGGAACACCGGGGAGCTGTTTTTT.

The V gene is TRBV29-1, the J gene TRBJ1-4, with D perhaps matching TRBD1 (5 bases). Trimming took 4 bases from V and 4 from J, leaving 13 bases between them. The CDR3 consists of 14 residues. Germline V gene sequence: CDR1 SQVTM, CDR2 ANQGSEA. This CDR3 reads CSVVVRGFNEKLFF. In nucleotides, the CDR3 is TGCAGCGTTGTTGTCCGGGGGTTTAATGAAAAACTGTTTTTT.

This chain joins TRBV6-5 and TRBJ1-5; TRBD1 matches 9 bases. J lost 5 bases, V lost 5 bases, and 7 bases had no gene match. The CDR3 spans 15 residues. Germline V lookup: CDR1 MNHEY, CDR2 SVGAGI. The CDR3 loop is CASSPMDRGDQPQHF. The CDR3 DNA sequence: TGTGCCAGCAGTCCAATGGACAGGGGCGATCAGCCCCAGCATTTT.

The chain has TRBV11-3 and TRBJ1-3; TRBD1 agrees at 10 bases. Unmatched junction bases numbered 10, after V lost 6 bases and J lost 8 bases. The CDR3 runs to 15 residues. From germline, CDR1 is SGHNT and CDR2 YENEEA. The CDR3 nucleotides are TGTGCCAGCAGACCCGGGACAGGGGTTCGGCACACCATATATTTT. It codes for CASRPGTGVRHTIYF.